This paragraph reports one T cell receptor (beta chain). This sample was included in a study of T cells after yellow fever vaccination. As TCR cDNA was made by 5'RACE template switching, a universal primer site and UMIs were added. TCRdb re-called the 5' RACE reads through MiXCR, storing one row per CDR3 protein. The sample consists of hundreds of thousands of distinct CDR3 sequences, under 20% of them appearing once. Germline V gene sequence: CDR1 SGHRS, CDR2 YFSETQ. This CDR3 has 12 residues. V was trimmed by 4 bases and J by 4 bases, leaving 7 bases between them. V usage is TRBV5-1 and J usage is TRBJ2-3, with D unclear. The input for sequencing was PBMCs, taken before the yellow fever booster vaccination. This clonotype originated in a man aged 18 to 30 who received the YFV17D yellow fever vaccine. CDR3 sequence: CASSPAPDTQYF. Here the CDR3 DNA reads TGCGCCAGCAGCCCGGCCCCAGATACGCAGTATTTT.